A single sample is the source of the 26 T cell receptor beta chains below, sequenced in a study of Tregs in tolerant kidney transplant recipients. Only in-frame clones appear in the TCRdb table, and some are missing; sequencing was by immunoSEQ multiplex PCR. The sample records about 72,000 clones, over 85% being singletons. Material: CD8+ T cells from blood, obtained before the transplant. Source of these receptors: a human donor who received a combined kidney and bone marrow transplant.

The gene calls are TRBV7-3 and TRBJ1-5; perhaps TRBD1 as D (5 bases). Germline CDR1 reads SGHTA; CDR2 reads FQGTGA. Trimming removed 7 bases from V and 6 bases from J, with 25 bases in between. The CDR3 is made up of 17 amino acids. The CDR3 DNA sequence: TGTGCCAGCATCCAACCTCCTGCCCGGGGGGGGGTTCAGCCCCAGCATTTT. This translates into CASIQPPARGGVQPQHF.

The gene calls are TRBV9 and TRBJ2-1; 7 bases map to TRBD2. The V gene end was trimmed by 0 bases and the J gene end by 5 bases; junction bases not matched to a gene: 2. In germline, CDR1 is SGDLS, CDR2 YYNGEE. CDR3 length equals 14 residues. The DNA for the CDR3 is TGTGCCAGCAGCGTAGAAGCGGGGAACAATGAGCAGTTCTTC. It is translated as CASSVEAGNNEQFF.

CDR3 region: CASSGTILPWCLYQPQHF. The CDR3 region has the DNA TGTGCCAGCAGCGGTACAATCTTACCGTGGTGTTTATATCAGCCCCAGCATTTT. The chain combines TRBV7-4 with TRBJ1-5; D gene ambiguous. V lost 5 bases, J lost 5 bases, and 25 bases lay in between. Germline CDR1 SGHVT, CDR2 SQSDAQ. CDR3 length: 18 residues.

The V gene is TRBV4-1, the J gene TRBJ2-3, with 11 bases lining up with TRBD2. Germline assignment: CDR1 MGHRA and CDR2 YSYEKL. CDR3 length: 16 residues. V dropped 2 bases and J dropped 4; count of bases not matched to a gene: 5. In DNA, the CDR3 is TGCGCCAGCAGCCAAACTAGCGGGAGTATCGCAGATACGCAGTATTTT. Translation gives CASSQTSGSIADTQYF.

V is TRBV2 and J is TRBJ1-2, with D possibly TRBD1 on 5 matching bases. In germline, CDR1 is SNHLY, CDR2 FYNNEI. V lost 1 base and J 4 bases, leaving 16 bases between the germline ends. The CDR3 contains 16 residues. The CDR3 reads CASSEGEGKYRYGYTF. For the CDR3, the DNA is TGTGCCAGCAGTGAAGGGGAGGGGAAATACCGCTATGGCTACACCTTC.

This clone was detected only once. DNA of the CDR3: TGTGCCAGTAGTCGGGTGGGGCCAGATACGCAGTATTTT. This gives the protein CASSRVGPDTQYF. The chain links TRBV19 to TRBJ2-3; D is possibly TRBD1 (5 bases). CDR1 LNHDA and CDR2 SQIVND come from the germline V gene (reference sequence). The CDR3 has 13 amino acids. Trimming took 5 bases from V and 4 from J, leaving 10 bases between them.

Details on this clone: Other DNA sequences within the sample encode an identical CDR3. This chain joins TRBV30 and TRBJ2-1; D is perhaps TRBD1 (6 bases). Germline V gene data show CDR1 as GTSNPN and CDR2 as SVGIG (reference sequence). This CDR3 contains 11 residues. Deletions cut 5 bases from V and 6 bases from J, with 8 bases between. CDR3 loop: CAWSRGNEQFF. CDR3 in DNA: TGTGCCTGGTCCAGGGGCAATGAGCAGTTCTTC.

The CDR3 coding sequence is TGTGCCAGCAGTACAGGGGGCCTCTTCTATGGCTACACCTTC. Its translation: CASSTGGLFYGYTF. The V call is TRBV28, the J call TRBJ1-2; 9 bases fit TRBD1. V gave up 5 bases and J gave up 4 bases; unmatched junction bases: 5. The CDR3 covers 14 residues. From germline, CDR1 is MDHEN and CDR2 SYDVKM.

This clone was detected only a few times. The chain's CDR3 is CASSLGRGGNEQFF. CDR3 nucleotides: TGTGCCAGCAGCTTGGGGCGGGGGGGCAATGAGCAGTTCTTC. The chain links TRBV5-4 to TRBJ2-1, with 9 bases fitting TRBD2. With 0 bases clipped from V and 6 bases from J, the junction kept 1 base outside the gene matches. The length of the CDR3 is 14 residues. CDR1 and CDR2 from the germline V gene are SGHNT and YYREEE (reference sequence).

The chain uses TRBV13 and TRBJ2-1, with 16 positions matching TRBD2. The length of the CDR3 is 17 residues. Germline V gene sequence: CDR1 PRHDT, CDR2 FYEKMQ (reference sequence). The junction had 10 bases not matched to a gene; V was cut back by 5 bases and J by 9 bases. Here the CDR3 reads CASSPGTSGGAWVEQFF. DNA of the CDR3: TGTGCCAGCAGCCCAGGGACTAGCGGGGGGGCCTGGGTTGAGCAGTTCTTC.

Written as DNA, the CDR3 is TGTGCCAGCAGCTTTCCGGGACTAGAATTCTCCTACGAGCAGTACTTC. The encoded protein is CASSFPGLEFSYEQYF. The chain couples TRBV11-2 to TRBJ2-7; 8 positions agree with TRBD2. Germline CDR1 SGHAT, CDR2 FQNNGV. The CDR3 is 16 amino acids. V shed 3 bases, J shed 0 bases, and the junction held 7 bases outside the gene matches.

This clone came up once. This sequence joins TRBV5-4 and TRBJ2-2; perhaps TRBD2 as D (6 bases). CDR1 and CDR2 from the germline V gene are SGHNT and YYREEE (reference sequence). V lost 4 bases and J lost 2, with 9 bases in between. CDR3 length equals 14 residues. The chain's CDR3 is CASSPGLNTGELFF. Here the CDR3 DNA reads TGTGCCAGCAGCCCGGGACTTAACACCGGGGAGCTGTTTTTT.

V usage is TRBV19 and J usage is TRBJ1-1; 7 bases fit TRBD1. This CDR3 has 16 residues. Germline CDR1 is LNHDA and CDR2 is SQIVND (reference sequence). V lost 4 bases to trimming and J lost 8 bases; unmatched junction nucleotides: 16. The CDR3 sequence is CASSTLPGQSGVEAFF. CDR3 sequence (DNA): TGTGCCAGTAGTACCTTACCGGGACAGAGCGGCGTGGAAGCTTTCTTT.

This clone was detected once. This chain connects TRBV5-6 to TRBJ1-6, with D possibly being TRBD1 (5 bases). The CDR3 consists of 14 residues. Germline-derived CDR1 and CDR2 are SGHDT and YYEEEE. Trimming removed 4 bases from V and 9 bases from J, with 14 bases in between. This CDR3 is CASSLGGGSSPLHF. CDR3 bases: TGTGCCAGCAGCCTCGGTGGGGGGTCTTCACCCCTCCACTTT.

The rearrangement uses TRBV27 and TRBJ2-1, with D perhaps matching TRBD1 (7 bases). CDR1 and CDR2 from the germline V gene are MNHEY and SMNVEV (reference sequence). V shed 5 bases and J shed 3 bases, with 17 bases lying between them. CDR3 length: 16 residues. CDR3: CASSLNPGGSYNEQFF. CDR3 nucleotides: TGTGCCAGCAGTCTTAACCCAGGGGGGAGCTACAATGAGCAGTTCTTC.

The rearrangement uses TRBV4-1 and TRBJ2-7; 10 nucleotides line up with TRBD1. The ends lost 2 bases at V and 4 bases at J; junction bases unmatched: 5. In germline, CDR1 is MGHRA, CDR2 YSYEKL. The length of the CDR3 is 15 residues. The CDR3 nucleotides are TGCGCCAGCAGCCAAACGACAGGGGGCACTTACGAGCAGTACTTC. This sequence encodes CASSQTTGGTYEQYF.

The chain employs TRBV27 and TRBJ2-7, with TRBD1 matching 10 bases. V lost 6 bases, J lost 3 bases, and 2 bases stayed unmatched. CDR1 is MNHEY and CDR2 is SMNVEV in the germline V gene (reference sequence). The CDR3 extends over 13 amino acids. CDR3 coding DNA: TGTGCCAGCAGCCGGGACAGGGGCTACGAGCAGTACTTC. It codes for CASSRDRGYEQYF.

The chain employs TRBV4-2 and TRBJ2-3; TRBD1 might be the D (6 bases). V lost 8 bases to trimming and J lost 1 base, with 16 bases between them. This CDR3 is 15 amino acids long. The germline gives CDR1 LGHNA, CDR2 YNFKEQ. CDR3 sequence: CASDATGSGTDTQYF. In DNA, the CDR3 is TGTGCCAGCGACGCAACAGGGTCAGGCACAGATACGCAGTATTTT.

This chain connects TRBV4-3 to TRBJ1-2; 11 bases agree with TRBD1. The V gene end was trimmed by 1 base and the J gene end by 6 bases; junction bases not matched to a gene: 7. The CDR3 spans 16 residues. Germline values: CDR1 LGHNA, CDR2 YSLEER. The CDR3 nucleotides read TGCGCCAGCAGCCAAGGACCGTGGACAGGGGGCAATGGCTACACCTTC. It encodes CASSQGPWTGGNGYTF.

The rearrangement joins TRBV12-5 to TRBJ2-7; 7 bases line up with TRBD1. The ends lost 6 bases at V and 2 bases at J; junction bases unmatched: 19. Germline V gives CDR1 LGHNT, CDR2 FRNRAP. The CDR3 runs 18 residues. The CDR3 coding sequence is TGTGCTAGTGGAACACCGGGACAGTCGGGCCTAAATCCCTACGAGCAGTACTTC. This gives the protein CASGTPGQSGLNPYEQYF.

The rearrangement joins TRBV19 to TRBJ2-6; D possibly corresponds to TRBD2 (7 bases). V lost 6 bases and J lost 3, with 12 bases in between. CDR3 length equals 15 residues. Per the germline V gene, CDR1 is LNHDA and CDR2 is SQIVND (reference sequence). The CDR3 reads CASRPGGRGANVLTF. CDR3 coding DNA: TGTGCCAGTAGGCCCGGGGGGCGTGGGGCCAACGTCCTGACTTTC.

The chain has TRBV7-9 and TRBJ2-7; 7 bases fit TRBD1. CDR3 size: 13 residues. Unmatched junction bases numbered 3, after V lost 4 bases and J lost 3 bases. Germline-derived CDR1 and CDR2 are SEHNR and FQNEAQ (reference sequence). DNA for the CDR3: TGTGCCAGCAGCTCGGGACAGTTCTACGAGCAGTACTTC. Its protein product is CASSSGQFYEQYF.

This rearrangement joins TRBV6-6 to TRBJ1-2; 7 nucleotides match TRBD1. V shed 10 bases and J 3 bases; nucleotides not matched to a gene: 2. Germline V gene lookup returns CDR1 MNHNY and CDR2 SVGAGI (reference sequence). The CDR3 sequence is 11 residues long. The CDR3: CATTGDYGYTF. The CDR3, as DNA: TGTGCCACCACAGGGGACTATGGCTACACCTTC.

The genes are TRBV13 and TRBJ2-3; TRBD1 matches 9 bases. Germline values: CDR1 PRHDT, CDR2 FYEKMQ (reference sequence). Trimming cost V 5 bases and J 3 bases; bases outside gene matches: 12. CDR3 size: 17 residues. The CDR3 loop is CASSQRGQGIVTDTQYF. In DNA, the CDR3 is TGTGCCAGCAGCCAAAGGGGACAGGGAATTGTTACAGATACGCAGTATTTT.

This clone occurred once. The chain carries TRBV7-8 and TRBJ2-5; a possible D gene is TRBD2 (6 bases). Germline-derived CDR1 and CDR2 are SGHVS and FQNEAQ. CDR3 length equals 15 residues. V dropped 5 bases and J dropped 1 base, with 14 bases sitting between them. CDR3 loop: CASSPPLALQETQYF. CDR3 DNA: TGTGCCAGCAGCCCTCCCCTAGCGCTCCAAGAGACCCAGTACTTC.

This clone has just one count. The genes are TRBV4-1 and TRBJ2-7; possible D gene TRBD1, 6 bases. The CDR3 extends over 15 amino acids. Germline V CDR1 and CDR2: MGHRA, YSYEKL. Trimming removed 3 bases from V and 2 bases from J, with 14 bases in between. CDR3 sequence reads: CASSHPGDTTYEQYF. CDR3 DNA sequence: TGCGCCAGCAGCCACCCTGGGGACACTACCTACGAGCAGTACTTC.